This TCR beta chain was captured by sequencing in a study of blood T cell repertoires in COVID-19. Study at large: Specimens from acute and convalescent COVID-19 originated in the United States, Italy and Spain.

In the source study's methods: Amplification of reference gene primers was used by the study to estimate nucleated cell counts. Sequenced by immunoSEQ multiplex PCR; TCRdb stores in-frame clones only, minus some. V and J calls and clone size are copied from that table; D and trimming were computed from the DNA. Of 53,000 or so clones in the sample, about 80% were seen once. The V and J ends lost 5 bases and 1 base, in that order; junction bases with no gene match: 12. Germline CDR1 LGHNT, CDR2 FRNRAP. The CDR3 consists of 17 residues. The material sequenced was peripheral blood. This chain links TRBV12-5 with TRBJ2-3; 7 nucleotides match TRBD2. The sequence was collected from a man aged 50-60 years with active or convalescent COVID-19. The CDR3: CASGQGLSGGGTDTQYF. The CDR3 nucleotides are TGTGCTAGTGGTCAGGGCCTATCGGGGGGTGGCACAGATACGCAGTATTTT.